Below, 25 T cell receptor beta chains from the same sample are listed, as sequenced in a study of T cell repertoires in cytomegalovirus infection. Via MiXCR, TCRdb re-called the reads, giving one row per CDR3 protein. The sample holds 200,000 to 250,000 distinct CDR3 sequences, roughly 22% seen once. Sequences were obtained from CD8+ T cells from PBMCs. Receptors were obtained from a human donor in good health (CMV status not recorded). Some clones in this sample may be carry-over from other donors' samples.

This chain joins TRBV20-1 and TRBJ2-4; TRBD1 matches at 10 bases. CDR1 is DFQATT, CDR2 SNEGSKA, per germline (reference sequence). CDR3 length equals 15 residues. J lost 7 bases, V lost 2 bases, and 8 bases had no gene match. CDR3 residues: CSARLETGGWNIQYF. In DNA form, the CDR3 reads TGCAGTGCTAGACTCGAGACAGGGGGCTGGAACATTCAGTACTTC.

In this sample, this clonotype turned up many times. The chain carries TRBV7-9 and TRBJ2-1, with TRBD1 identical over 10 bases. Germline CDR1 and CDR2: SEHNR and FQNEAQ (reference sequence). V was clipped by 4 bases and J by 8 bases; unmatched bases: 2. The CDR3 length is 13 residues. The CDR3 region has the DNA TGTGCCAGCAGCTCCGACAGGGGGCATGAGCAGTTCTTC. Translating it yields CASSSDRGHEQFF.

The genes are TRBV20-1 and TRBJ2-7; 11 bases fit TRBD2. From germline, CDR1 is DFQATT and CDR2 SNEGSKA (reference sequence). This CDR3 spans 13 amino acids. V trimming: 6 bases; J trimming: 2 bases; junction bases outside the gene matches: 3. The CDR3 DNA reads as TGCAGTGCCCTACTAGCGGGGGCCTACGAGCAGTACTTC. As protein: CSALLAGAYEQYF.

The CDR3 DNA follows: TGCGCCAGCAGCTCGGACCTTTCTGGACACCTCTATGGCTACACCTTC. It encodes CASSSDLSGHLYGYTF. This chain joins TRBV5-1 and TRBJ1-2, with TRBD1 as a possible D gene (5 bases). CDR3 length: 16 residues. V was cut by 3 bases and J by 4 bases, with 19 bases left in between. Germline-derived CDR1 and CDR2 are SGHRS and YFSETQ.

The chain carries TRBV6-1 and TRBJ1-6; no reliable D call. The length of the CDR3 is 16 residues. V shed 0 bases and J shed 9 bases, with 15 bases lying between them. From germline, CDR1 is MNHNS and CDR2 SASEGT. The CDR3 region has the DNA TGTGCCAGCAGTGAAGCAAGCGCCGTGGGAAGTTCACCCCTCCACTTT. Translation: CASSEASAVGSSPLHF.

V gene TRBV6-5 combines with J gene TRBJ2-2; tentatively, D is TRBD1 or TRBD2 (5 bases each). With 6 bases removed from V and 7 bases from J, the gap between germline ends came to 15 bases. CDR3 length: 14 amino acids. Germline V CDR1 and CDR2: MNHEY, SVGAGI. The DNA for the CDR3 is TGTGCCAGCAGGGGGAGCGTGGGGGTCGGGGAGCTGTTTTTT. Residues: CASRGSVGVGELFF.

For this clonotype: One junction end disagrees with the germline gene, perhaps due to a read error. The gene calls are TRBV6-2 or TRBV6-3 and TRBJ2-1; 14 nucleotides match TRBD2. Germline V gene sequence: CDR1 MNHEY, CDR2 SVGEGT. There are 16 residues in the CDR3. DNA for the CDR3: TGCGCCAGCAGCAGACTAGCGGGGGGGCCGCGGAATGAGCAGTTCTTC. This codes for CASSRLAGGPRNEQFF.

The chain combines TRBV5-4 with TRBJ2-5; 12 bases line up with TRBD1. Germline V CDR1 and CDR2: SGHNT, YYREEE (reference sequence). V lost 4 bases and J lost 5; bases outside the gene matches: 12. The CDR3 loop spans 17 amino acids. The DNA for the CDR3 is TGTGCCAGCAGCCCCGAACGGGACAGGGGGCTGTGGGAGACCCAGTACTTC. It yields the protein CASSPERDRGLWETQYF.

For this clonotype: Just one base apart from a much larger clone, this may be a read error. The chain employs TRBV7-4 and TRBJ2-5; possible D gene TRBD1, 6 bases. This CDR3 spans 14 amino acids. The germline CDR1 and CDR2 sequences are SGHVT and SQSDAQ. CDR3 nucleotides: TGTGCCAGCAGCCCCCGGGACATCCAAGCGACCCAGTACTTC. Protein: CASSPRDIQATQYF.

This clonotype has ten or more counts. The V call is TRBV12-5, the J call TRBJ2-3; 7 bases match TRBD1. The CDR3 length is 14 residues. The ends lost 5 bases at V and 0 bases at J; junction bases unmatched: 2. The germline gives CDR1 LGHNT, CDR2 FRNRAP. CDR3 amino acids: CASGVGQSTDTQYF. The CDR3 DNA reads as TGTGCTAGTGGTGTGGGACAGAGCACAGATACGCAGTATTTT.

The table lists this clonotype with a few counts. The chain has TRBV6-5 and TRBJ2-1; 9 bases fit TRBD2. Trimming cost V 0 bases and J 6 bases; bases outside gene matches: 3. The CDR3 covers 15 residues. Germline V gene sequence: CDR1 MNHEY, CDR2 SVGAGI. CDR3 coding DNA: TGTGCCAGCAGTTACTCTCTAGCGGGGTCCAATGAGCAGTTCTTC. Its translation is CASSYSLAGSNEQFF.

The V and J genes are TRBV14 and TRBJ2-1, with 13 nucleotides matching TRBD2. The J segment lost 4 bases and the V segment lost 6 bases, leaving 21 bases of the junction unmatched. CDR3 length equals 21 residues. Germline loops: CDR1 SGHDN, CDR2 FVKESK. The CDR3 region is CASSSSKEGLAGPPSYNEQFF. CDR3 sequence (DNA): TGTGCCAGCAGTTCTTCTAAAGAGGGACTAGCGGGGCCTCCGAGTTACAATGAGCAGTTCTTC. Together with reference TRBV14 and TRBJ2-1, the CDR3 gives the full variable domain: EAGVTQFPSHSVIEKGQTVTLRCDPISGHDNLYWYRRVMGKEIKFLLHFVKESKQDESGMPNNRFLAERTGGTYSTLKVQPAELEDSGVYFCASSSSKEGLAGPPSYNEQFFGPGTRLTVL.

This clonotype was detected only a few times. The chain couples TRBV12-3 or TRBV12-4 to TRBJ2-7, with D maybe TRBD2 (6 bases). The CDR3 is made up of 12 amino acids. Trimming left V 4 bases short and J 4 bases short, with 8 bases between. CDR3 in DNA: TGTGCCAGCAGTTCGGGGGTATACGAGCAGTACTTC. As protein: CASSSGVYEQYF.

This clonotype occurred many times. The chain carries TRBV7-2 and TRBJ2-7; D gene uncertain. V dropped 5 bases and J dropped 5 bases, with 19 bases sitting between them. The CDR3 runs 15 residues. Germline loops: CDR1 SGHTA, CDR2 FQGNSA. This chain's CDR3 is CASSPRLYRIDEQYF. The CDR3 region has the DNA TGTGCCAGCAGCCCAAGACTCTACCGAATAGACGAGCAGTACTTC.

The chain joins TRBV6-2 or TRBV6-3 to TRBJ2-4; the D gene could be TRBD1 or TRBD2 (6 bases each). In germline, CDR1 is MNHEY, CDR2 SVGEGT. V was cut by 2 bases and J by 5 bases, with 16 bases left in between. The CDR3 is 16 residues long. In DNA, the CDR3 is TGTGCCAGCAGTTACCCACAGGGTGGAGGGGAAAACATTCAGTACTTC. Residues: CASSYPQGGGENIQYF.

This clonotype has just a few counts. This CDR3 is CASSDKILGPGNTIYF. Written as DNA, the CDR3 is TGTGCCAGCAGTGACAAGATACTCGGCCCTGGAAACACCATATATTTT. This chain uses TRBV25-1 with TRBJ1-3; unclear D gene. CDR1 and CDR2 (germline): MGHDK, SYGVNS. The CDR3 totals 16 residues. Trimming took off 3 bases at V and 2 bases at J, with 14 bases between the two ends.

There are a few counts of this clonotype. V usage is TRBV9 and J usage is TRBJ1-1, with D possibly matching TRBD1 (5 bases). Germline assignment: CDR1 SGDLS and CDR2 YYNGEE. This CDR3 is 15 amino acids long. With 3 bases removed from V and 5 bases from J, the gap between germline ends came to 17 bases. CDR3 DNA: TGTGCCAGCAGCGCCGTGTTAGGGGCGGGGACTGAAGCTTTCTTT. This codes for CASSAVLGAGTEAFF.

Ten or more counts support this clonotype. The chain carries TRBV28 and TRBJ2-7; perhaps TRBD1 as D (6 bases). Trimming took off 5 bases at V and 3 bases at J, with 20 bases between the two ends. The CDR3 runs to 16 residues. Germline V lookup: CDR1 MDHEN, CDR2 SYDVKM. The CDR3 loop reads CASSPQGTPWGYEQYF. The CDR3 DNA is TGTGCCAGCAGTCCACAAGGGACACCCTGGGGCTACGAGCAGTACTTC.

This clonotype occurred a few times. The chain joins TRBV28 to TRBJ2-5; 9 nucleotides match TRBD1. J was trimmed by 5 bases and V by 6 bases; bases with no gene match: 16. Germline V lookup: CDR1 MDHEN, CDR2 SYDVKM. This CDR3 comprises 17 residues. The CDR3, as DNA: TGTGCCAGCAGCACGCCCTCCACGGACAGGGGATTGGAGACCCAGTACTTC. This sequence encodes CASSTPSTDRGLETQYF.

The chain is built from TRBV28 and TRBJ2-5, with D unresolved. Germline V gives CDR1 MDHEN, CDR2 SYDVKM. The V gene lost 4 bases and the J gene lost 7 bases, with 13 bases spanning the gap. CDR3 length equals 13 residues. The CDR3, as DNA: TGTGCCAGCAGTTCGACGGAGAAAGTGACCCAGTACTTC. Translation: CASSSTEKVTQYF.

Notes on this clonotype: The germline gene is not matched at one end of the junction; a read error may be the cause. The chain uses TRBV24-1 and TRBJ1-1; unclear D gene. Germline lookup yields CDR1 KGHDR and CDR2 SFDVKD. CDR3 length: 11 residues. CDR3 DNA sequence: TGTGCCACCAGTGGCCCCCTCCGACGGTATTTT. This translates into CATSGPLRRYF.

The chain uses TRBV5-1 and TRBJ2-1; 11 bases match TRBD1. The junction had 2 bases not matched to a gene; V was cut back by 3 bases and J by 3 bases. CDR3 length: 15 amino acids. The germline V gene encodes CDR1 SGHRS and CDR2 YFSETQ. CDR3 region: CASSWGTGGYNEQFF. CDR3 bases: TGCGCCAGCAGCTGGGGGACAGGGGGCTACAATGAGCAGTTCTTC.

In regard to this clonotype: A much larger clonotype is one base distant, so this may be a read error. DNA for the CDR3: TGTGCCGGCGGTGACATGAACACTGAAGCTTTCTTT. Residues: CAGGDMNTEAFF. The chain is built from TRBV7-6 and TRBJ1-1; D ambiguous. CDR3 length: 12 residues. Germline V gene sequence: CDR1 SGHVS, CDR2 FNYEAQ. Trimming removed 11 bases from V and 0 bases from J, with 10 bases in between.

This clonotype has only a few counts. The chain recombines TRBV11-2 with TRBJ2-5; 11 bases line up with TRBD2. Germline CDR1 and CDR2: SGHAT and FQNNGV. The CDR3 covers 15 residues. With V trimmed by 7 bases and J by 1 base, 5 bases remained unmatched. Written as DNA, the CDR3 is TGTGCCAGCATTAGACTAGCGGGGTTCCAAGAGACCCAGTACTTC. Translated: CASIRLAGFQETQYF.

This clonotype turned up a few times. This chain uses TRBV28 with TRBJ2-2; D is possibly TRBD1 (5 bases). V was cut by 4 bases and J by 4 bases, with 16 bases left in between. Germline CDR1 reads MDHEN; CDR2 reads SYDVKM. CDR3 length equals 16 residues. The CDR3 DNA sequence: TGTGCCAGCAGTTCCACCCAGGGTTGGAGCACCGGGGAGCTGTTTTTT. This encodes CASSSTQGWSTGELFF.